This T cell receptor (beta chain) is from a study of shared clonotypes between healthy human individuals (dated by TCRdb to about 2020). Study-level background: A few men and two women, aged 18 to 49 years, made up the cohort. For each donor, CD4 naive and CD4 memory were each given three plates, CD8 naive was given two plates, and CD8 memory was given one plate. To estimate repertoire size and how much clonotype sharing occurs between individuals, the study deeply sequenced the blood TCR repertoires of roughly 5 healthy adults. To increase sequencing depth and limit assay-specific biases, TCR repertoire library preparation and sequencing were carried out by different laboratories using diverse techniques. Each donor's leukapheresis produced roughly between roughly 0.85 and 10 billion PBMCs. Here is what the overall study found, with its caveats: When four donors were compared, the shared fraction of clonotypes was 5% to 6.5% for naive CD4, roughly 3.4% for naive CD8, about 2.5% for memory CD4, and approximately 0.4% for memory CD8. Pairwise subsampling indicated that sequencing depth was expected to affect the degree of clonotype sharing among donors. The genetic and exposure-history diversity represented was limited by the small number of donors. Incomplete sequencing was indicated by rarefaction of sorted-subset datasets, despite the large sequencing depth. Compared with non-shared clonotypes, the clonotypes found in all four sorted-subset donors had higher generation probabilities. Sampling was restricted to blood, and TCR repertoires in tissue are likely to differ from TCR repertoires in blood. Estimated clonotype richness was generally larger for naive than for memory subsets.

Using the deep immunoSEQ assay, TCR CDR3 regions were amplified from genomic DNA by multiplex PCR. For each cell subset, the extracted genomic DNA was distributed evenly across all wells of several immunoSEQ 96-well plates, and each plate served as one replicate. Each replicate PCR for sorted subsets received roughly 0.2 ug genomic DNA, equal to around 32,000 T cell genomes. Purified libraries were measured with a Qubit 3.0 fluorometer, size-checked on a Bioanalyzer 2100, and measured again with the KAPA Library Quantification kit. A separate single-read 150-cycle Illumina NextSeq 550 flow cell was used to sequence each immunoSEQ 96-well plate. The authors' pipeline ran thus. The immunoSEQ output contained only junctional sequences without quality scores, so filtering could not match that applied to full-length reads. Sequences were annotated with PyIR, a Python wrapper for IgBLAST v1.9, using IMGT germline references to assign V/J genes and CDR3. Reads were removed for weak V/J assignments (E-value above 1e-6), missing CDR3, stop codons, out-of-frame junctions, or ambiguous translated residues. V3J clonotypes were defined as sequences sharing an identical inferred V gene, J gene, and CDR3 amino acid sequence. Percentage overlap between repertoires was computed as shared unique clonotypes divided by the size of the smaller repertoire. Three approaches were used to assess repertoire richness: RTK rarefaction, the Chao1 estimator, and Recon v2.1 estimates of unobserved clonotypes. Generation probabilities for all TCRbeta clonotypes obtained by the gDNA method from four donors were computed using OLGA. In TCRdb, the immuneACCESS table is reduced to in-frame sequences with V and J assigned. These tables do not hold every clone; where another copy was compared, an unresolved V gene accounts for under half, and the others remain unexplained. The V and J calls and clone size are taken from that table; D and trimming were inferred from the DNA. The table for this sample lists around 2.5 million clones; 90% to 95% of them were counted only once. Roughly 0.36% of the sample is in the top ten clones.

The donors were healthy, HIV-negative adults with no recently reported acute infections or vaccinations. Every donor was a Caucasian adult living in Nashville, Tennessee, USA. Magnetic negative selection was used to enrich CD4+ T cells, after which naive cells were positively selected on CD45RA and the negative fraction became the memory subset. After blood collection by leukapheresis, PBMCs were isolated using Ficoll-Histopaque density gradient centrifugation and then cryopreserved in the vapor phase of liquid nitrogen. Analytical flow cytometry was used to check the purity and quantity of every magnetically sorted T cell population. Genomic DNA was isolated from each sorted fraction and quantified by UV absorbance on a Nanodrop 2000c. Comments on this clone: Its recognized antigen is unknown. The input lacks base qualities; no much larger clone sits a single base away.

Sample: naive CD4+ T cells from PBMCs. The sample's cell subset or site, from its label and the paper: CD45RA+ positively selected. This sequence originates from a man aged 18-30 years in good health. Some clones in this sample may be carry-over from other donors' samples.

The CDR3 here reads CASSLTGTETYEQYF. The base sequence is TGCGCCAGCAGCTTAACCGGGACGGAGACCTACGAGCAGTACTTC. The chain uses TRBV5-1 and TRBJ2-7; the D match is possibly TRBD1 or TRBD2, with 5 bases aligned in each. V loses 2 bases of germline sequence and J loses 2 bases, and the interval between the two ends is 14 bases. Taken from the germline V gene, the CDR1 and CDR2 loops are SGHRS and YFSETQ. From the cysteine through the phenylalanine, the CDR3 covers 15 amino acids. The sequence is cut down to CDR3 DNA, 45 bases in frame from base 1.